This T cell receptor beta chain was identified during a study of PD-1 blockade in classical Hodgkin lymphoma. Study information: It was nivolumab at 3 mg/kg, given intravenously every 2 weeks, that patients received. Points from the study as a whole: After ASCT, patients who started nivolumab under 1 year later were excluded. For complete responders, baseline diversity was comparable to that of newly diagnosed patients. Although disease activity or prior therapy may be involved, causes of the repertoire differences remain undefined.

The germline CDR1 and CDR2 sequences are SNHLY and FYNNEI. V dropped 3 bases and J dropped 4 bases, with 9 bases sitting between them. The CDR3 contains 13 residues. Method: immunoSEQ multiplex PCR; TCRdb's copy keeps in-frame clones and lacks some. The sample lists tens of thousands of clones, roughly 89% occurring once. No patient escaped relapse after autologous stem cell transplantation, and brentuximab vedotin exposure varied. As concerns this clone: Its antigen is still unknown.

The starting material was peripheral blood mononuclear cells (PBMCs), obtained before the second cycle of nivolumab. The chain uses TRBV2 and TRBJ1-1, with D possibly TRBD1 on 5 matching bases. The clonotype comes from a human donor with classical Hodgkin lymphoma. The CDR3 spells CASSEGVGTEAFF. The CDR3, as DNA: TGTGCCAGCAGTGAGGGGGTGGGCACTGAAGCTTTCTTT.